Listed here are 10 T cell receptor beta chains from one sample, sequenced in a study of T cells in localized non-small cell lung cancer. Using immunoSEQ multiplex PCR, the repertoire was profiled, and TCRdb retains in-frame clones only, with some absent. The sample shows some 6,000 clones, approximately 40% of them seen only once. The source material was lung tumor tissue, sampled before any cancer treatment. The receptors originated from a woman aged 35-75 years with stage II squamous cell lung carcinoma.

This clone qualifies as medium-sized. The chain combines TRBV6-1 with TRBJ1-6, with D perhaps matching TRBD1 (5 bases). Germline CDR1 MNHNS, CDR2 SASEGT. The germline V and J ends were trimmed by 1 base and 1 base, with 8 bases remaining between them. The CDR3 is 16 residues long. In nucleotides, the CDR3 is TGTGCCAGCAGTGAAGTGGGGGTTTCCTATAATTCACCCCTCCACTTT. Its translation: CASSEVGVSYNSPLHF.

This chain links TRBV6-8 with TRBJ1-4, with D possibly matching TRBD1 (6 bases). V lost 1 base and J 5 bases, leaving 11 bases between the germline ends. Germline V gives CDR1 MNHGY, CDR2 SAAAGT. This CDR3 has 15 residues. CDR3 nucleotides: TGTGCCAGCAGTTACTTCGGACAGCCGAATGAAAAACTGTTTTTT. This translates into CASSYFGQPNEKLFF.

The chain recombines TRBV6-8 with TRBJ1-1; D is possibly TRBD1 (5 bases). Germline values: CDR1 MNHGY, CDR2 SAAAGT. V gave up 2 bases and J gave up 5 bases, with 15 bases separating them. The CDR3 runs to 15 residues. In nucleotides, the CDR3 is TGTGCCAGCAGTTACAACTTGGGGACGAGAACTGAAGCTTTCTTT. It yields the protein CASSYNLGTRTEAFF.

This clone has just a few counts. In nucleotides, the CDR3 is TGTGCCAGCAGTGAAAGTAGGGGACGCGAAGAGACCCAGTACTTC. Protein: CASSESRGREETQYF. The genes are TRBV9 and TRBJ2-5, with D perhaps being TRBD1 or TRBD2 (5 bases each). Looked up from germline, CDR1 is SGDLS and CDR2 is YYNGEE. The length of the CDR3 is 15 residues. The V gene lost 5 bases and the J gene lost 3 bases, with 17 bases spanning the gap.

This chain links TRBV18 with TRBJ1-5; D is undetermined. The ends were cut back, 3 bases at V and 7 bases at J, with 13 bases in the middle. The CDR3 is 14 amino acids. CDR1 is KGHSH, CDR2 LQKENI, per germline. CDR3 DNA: TGTGCCAGCTCACCGGCGATGACGGGCCAGCCCCAGCATTTT. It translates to CASSPAMTGQPQHF.

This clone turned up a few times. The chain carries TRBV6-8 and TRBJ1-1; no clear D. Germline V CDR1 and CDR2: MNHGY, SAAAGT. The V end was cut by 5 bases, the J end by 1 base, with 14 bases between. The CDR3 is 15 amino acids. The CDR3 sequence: CASSPRHGGNTEAFF. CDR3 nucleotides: TGTGCCAGCAGTCCCCGACATGGAGGGAACACTGAAGCTTTCTTT.

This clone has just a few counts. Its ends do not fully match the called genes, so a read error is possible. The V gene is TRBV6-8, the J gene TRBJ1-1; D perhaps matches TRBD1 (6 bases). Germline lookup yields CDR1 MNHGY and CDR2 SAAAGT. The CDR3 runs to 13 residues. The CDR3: CAISGGKGTEAFF. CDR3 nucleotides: TGTGCCATCAGTGGGGGCAAGGGCACTGAAGCTTTCTTT.

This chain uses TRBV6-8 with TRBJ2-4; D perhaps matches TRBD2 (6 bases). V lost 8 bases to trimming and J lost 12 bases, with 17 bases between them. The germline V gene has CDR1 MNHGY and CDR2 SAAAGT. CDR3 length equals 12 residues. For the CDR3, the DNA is TGTGCCAGCCTTGACAAAAGGGGAGGTCAGTACTTC. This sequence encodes CASLDKRGGQYF.

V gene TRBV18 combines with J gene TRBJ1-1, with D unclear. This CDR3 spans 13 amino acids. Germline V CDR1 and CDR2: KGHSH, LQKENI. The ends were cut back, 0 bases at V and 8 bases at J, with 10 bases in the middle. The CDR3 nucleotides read TGTGCCAGCTCACCACCGTCGGAGCGGGAAGCTTTCTTT. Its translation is CASSPPSEREAFF.

The CDR3 DNA follows: TGTGCCAGCTCCCACGGGACAGGGGTTTCGTATGGCTACACCTTC. This gives the protein CASSHGTGVSYGYTF. The genes are TRBV18 and TRBJ1-2; 10 bases map to TRBD1. With V trimmed by 6 bases and J by 5 bases, 9 bases remained unmatched. The CDR3 length is 15 residues. Germline CDR1 KGHSH, CDR2 LQKENI. The whole variable domain, filled in from reference TRBV18 and TRBJ1-2, reads NAGVMQNPRHLVRRRGQEARLRCSPMKGHSHVYWYRQLPEEGLKFMVYLQKENIIDESGMPKERFSAEFPKEGPSILRIQQVVRGDSAAYFCASSHGTGVSYGYTFGSGTRLTVV.